This T cell receptor beta chain was captured in a study of human T cells and chemical hapten exposure. TCRdb reprocessed the RACE reads via MiXCR and lists one record per CDR3 protein. The table includes some 53,000 distinct CDR3 sequences, 11% detected once. V was clipped by 6 bases and J by 2 bases; unmatched bases: 11. CDR3 size: 16 residues. Germline V gene data show CDR1 as WNHNN and CDR2 as SYGVQD (reference sequence). Documented time point: patch test 1, 2 weeks after DPC sensitization. The treatment denotes: therapeutic diphenylcyclopropenone sensitization with weekly scalp DPC. The study extracted total RNA from unfractionated whole blood. This clonotype was detected only a few times.

The input for sequencing was whole blood, taken in connection with sensitization to the hapten diphenylcyclopropenone (DPC). This chain uses TRBV10-1 with TRBJ2-5; 8 bases map to TRBD1. This clonotype was sampled from a middle-aged woman with alopecia areata. Some clones in this sample may be carry-over from other donors' samples. The CDR3, as DNA: TGCGCCAGCAGACAACCGACAGGGGCCGGGCAAGAGACCCAGTACTTC. Encoded protein: CASRQPTGAGQETQYF.